Listed here is a single TCR beta chain. The CDR3 runs to 18 residues. V lost 2 bases to trimming and J lost 0 bases, with 19 bases between them. Germline values: CDR1 SGHVS, CDR2 FQNEAQ. The table came from immunoSEQ multiplex PCR; TCRdb's copy has only in-frame clones and leaves some out. The table records several thousand clones, roughly 80% of them present only once. This sample was taken from a study of T cells after somatic rescue of genetic block. This clonotype was obtained from a boy between 10 and 17 years old. Sequenced material: peripheral blood mononuclear cells (PBMCs). The chain recombines TRBV7-8 with TRBJ1-1; D may be TRBD1 (6 bases). The DNA of the CDR3 is TGTGCCAGCAGCTTAATGAGGGGGTTCTCAACCTTGAACACTGAAGCTTTCTTT. Encoded protein: CASSLMRGFSTLNTEAFF.